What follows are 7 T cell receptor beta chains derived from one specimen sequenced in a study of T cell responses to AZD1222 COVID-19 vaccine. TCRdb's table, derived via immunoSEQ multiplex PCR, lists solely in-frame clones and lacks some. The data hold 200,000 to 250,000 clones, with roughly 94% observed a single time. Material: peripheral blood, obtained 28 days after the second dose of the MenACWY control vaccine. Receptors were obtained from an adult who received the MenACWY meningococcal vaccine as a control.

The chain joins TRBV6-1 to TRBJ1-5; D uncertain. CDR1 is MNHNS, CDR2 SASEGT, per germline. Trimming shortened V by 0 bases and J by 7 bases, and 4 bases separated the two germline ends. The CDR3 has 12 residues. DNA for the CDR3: TGTGCCAGCAGTGAAGCGATACAGCCCCAGCATTTT. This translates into CASSEAIQPQHF.

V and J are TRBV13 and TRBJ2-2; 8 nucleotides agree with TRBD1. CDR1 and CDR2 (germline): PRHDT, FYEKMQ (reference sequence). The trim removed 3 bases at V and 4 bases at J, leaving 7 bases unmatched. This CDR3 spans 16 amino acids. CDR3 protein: CASSFGQGPITGELFF. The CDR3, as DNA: TGTGCCAGCAGCTTTGGACAGGGTCCCATCACCGGGGAGCTGTTTTTT.

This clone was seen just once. The chain's CDR3 is CASRGGTRQNTGELFF. The CDR3, as DNA: TGTGCCAGCAGGGGGGGGACTAGACAGAACACCGGGGAGCTGTTTTTT. This chain uses TRBV28 with TRBJ2-2, with 8 bases lining up with TRBD2. The CDR3 extends over 16 amino acids. Trimming removed 6 bases from V and 1 base from J; junction bases left unmatched: 7. Germline V gene lookup returns CDR1 MDHEN and CDR2 SYDVKM. Variable domain in full (rest from reference TRBV28 and TRBJ2-2): DVKVTQSSRYLVKRTGEKVFLECVQDMDHENMFWYRQDPGLGLRLIYFSYDVKMKEKGDIPEGYSVSREKKERFSLILESASTNQTSMYLCASRGGTRQNTGELFFGEGSRLTVL.

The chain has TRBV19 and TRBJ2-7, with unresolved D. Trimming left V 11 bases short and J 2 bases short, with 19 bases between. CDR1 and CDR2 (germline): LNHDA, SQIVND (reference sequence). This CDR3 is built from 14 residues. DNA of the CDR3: TGTGCCCACGCGGCCCGCAGAATAGCCTACGAGCAGTACTTC. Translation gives CAHAARRIAYEQYF.

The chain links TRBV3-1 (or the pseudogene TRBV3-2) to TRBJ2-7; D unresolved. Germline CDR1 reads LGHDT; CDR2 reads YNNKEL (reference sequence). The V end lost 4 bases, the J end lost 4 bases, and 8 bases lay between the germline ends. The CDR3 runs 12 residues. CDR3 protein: CASSLSGYEQYF. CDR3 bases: TGTGCCAGCAGCCTTAGTGGGTACGAGCAGTACTTC.

CDR3 sequence: CASTGGEQYF. CDR3 DNA sequence: TGTGCCAGCACGGGGGGCGAGCAGTACTTC. The J gene is TRBJ2-7, the V gene TRBV2, with 7 bases matching TRBD2. The CDR3 length is 10 residues. V lost 7 bases, J lost 6 bases, and 0 bases stayed unmatched. CDR1 SNHLY and CDR2 FYNNEI come from the germline V gene.

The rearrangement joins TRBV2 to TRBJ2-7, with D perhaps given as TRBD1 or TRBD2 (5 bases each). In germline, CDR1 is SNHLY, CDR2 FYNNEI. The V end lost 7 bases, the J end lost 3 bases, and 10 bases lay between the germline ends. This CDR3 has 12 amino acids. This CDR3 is CASTRGIYEQYF. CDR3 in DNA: TGTGCCAGCACCCGGGGCATCTACGAGCAGTACTTC.